This passage covers 14 T cell receptor beta chains from one sample sequenced in a study of neurological immune-mediated disorders. One entry per CDR3 protein, called by TCRdb with MiXCR from the 5' RACE reads. The repertoire consists of 20,000 to 30,000 distinct CDR3 sequences, with about 13% occurring once and the leading ten covering about 12%. Sequenced: PBMCs. Every receptor here comes from a woman in her sixties with HTLV-1-associated myelopathy (HAM/TSP).

This clonotype was observed at least ten times. The rearrangement links TRBV5-1 to TRBJ1-2; no firm D call. V was shortened by 1 base and J by 2 bases, with 6 bases between the two germline ends. The CDR3 sequence is 13 residues long. Germline lookup yields CDR1 SGHRS and CDR2 YFSETQ. The CDR3 protein is CASSLHGNYGYTF. The CDR3 DNA reads as TGCGCCAGCAGCTTGCACGGAAACTATGGCTACACCTTC.

The table lists this clonotype with many counts. CDR3 DNA sequence: TGCAGTGCGTCAGGGGACGGTGAGCAGTTCTTC. Encoded protein: CSASGDGEQFF. The V gene is TRBV20-1, the J gene TRBJ2-1; D perhaps matches TRBD1 (6 bases). CDR1 is DFQATT, CDR2 SNEGSKA, per germline (reference sequence). This CDR3 contains 11 residues. Trimming cost V 6 bases and J 9 bases, with 12 bases left between them.

This clonotype was recorded at least ten times. The CDR3 reads CASSQDETSGKNEQFF. For the CDR3, the DNA is TGTGCCAGCAGCCAAGATGAAACTAGCGGGAAAAATGAGCAGTTCTTC. V is TRBV3-1 and J is TRBJ2-1, with TRBD2 matching 10 bases. This CDR3 has 16 amino acids. From germline, CDR1 is LGHDT and CDR2 YNNKEL (reference sequence). Unmatched junction bases numbered 6, after V lost 0 bases and J lost 7 bases.

This clonotype was recorded at least ten times. The rearrangement uses TRBV20-1 and TRBJ1-4; possibly TRBD1 for D (5 bases). Trimming removed 6 bases at V and 0 bases at J, with 8 bases between. Germline-derived CDR1 and CDR2 are DFQATT and SNEGSKA (reference sequence). The CDR3 is made up of 13 amino acids. The CDR3 bases are TGCAGTGCGGACACAACAACTAATGAAAAACTGTTTTTT. This codes for CSADTTTNEKLFF.

J is TRBJ2-3 and V is TRBV20-1, with D possibly being TRBD2 (6 bases). V lost 4 bases and J 1 base, leaving 15 bases between the germline ends. The V gene's germline CDR1 is DFQATT and CDR2 SNEGSKA (reference sequence). The CDR3 contains 15 residues. The CDR3 bases are TGCAGTGCTATAGCCCCTAGCGAGGGCACAGATACGCAGTATTTT. This codes for CSAIAPSEGTDTQYF.

This clonotype was picked up many times. J is TRBJ1-1 and V is TRBV14, with a weak D call TRBD1 (6 bases). The germline V gene has CDR1 SGHDN and CDR2 FVKESK. This CDR3 region has 14 residues. Trimming removed 1 base from V and 6 bases from J, with 12 bases in between. CDR3 sequence: CASSQAAGVAEAFF. The CDR3 DNA reads as TGTGCCAGCAGCCAAGCGGCAGGGGTAGCTGAAGCTTTCTTT. The variable domain in full, with the rest retrieved from reference TRBV14 and TRBJ1-1, is EAGVTQFPSHSVIEKGQTVTLRCDPISGHDNLYWYRRVMGKEIKFLLHFVKESKQDESGMPNNRFLAERTGGTYSTLKVQPAELEDSGVYFCASSQAAGVAEAFFGQGTRLTVV.

This clonotype came up many times. The chain is built from TRBV20-1 and TRBJ2-3; D gene ambiguous. The V end lost 1 base, the J end lost 4 bases, and 12 bases lay between the germline ends. The CDR3 length is 14 residues. Germline CDR1 and CDR2: DFQATT and SNEGSKA (reference sequence). The CDR3 loop is CSARALVPPDTQYF. DNA for the CDR3: TGCAGTGCTAGAGCTTTGGTCCCCCCAGATACGCAGTATTTT.

The chain combines TRBV19 with TRBJ1-2; 9 bases are a match to TRBD1. Germline V lookup: CDR1 LNHDA, CDR2 SQIVND (reference sequence). The J segment lost 3 bases and the V segment lost 4 bases, leaving 6 bases of the junction unmatched. The CDR3 runs to 15 residues. The CDR3 DNA is TGTGCCAGTAGTAGATGGACAGGGGAGGACTATGGCTACACCTTC. Its translation: CASSRWTGEDYGYTF.

This clonotype was seen many times. The chain has TRBV5-1 and TRBJ2-2; 7 nucleotides agree with TRBD2. The ends lost 3 bases at V and 2 bases at J; junction bases unmatched: 7. The CDR3 extends over 16 amino acids. CDR1 and CDR2 from the germline V gene are SGHRS and YFSETQ. The CDR3 DNA sequence: TGCGCCAGCAGCTACTCTAGCGGCCCTAACACCGGGGAGCTGTTTTTT. It codes for CASSYSSGPNTGELFF.

Many counts were recorded for this clonotype. The rearrangement links TRBV7-8 to TRBJ2-5; 9 bases agree with TRBD1. Trimming removed 1 base from V and 0 bases from J; junction bases left unmatched: 3. The V gene's germline CDR1 is SGHVS and CDR2 FQNEAQ. The CDR3 loop spans 16 amino acids. CDR3 sequence: CASSLGDRVDQETQYF. The CDR3, as DNA: TGTGCCAGCAGCTTAGGGGACAGGGTCGACCAAGAGACCCAGTACTTC.

This clonotype was seen a few times. V usage is TRBV20-1 and J usage is TRBJ1-3; D not certain. Germline V gene sequence: CDR1 DFQATT, CDR2 SNEGSKA (reference sequence). CDR3 length: 14 amino acids. V was pared by 0 bases and J by 1 base, with 7 bases between. CDR3 sequence reads: CSAREGGSGNTIYF. CDR3 sequence (DNA): TGCAGTGCTAGAGAGGGAGGGTCTGGAAACACCATATATTTT.

This clonotype was detected a few times. CDR3 loop: CASSQAGIYGYTF. The DNA for the CDR3 is TGCGCCAGCAGCCAAGCCGGGATCTATGGCTACACCTTC. This chain joins TRBV4-3 and TRBJ1-2, with D hard to call. V lost 1 base and J lost 4, with 7 bases in between. CDR1 is LGHNA and CDR2 is YSLEER in the germline V gene. The CDR3 runs to 13 residues.

A few counts support this clonotype. The CDR3 spells CASSSEGEAFF. Here the CDR3 DNA reads TGCGCCAGCAGCTCGGAAGGGGAAGCTTTCTTT. The genes are TRBV5-1 and TRBJ1-1; D is unresolved. This CDR3 has 11 residues. CDR1 SGHRS and CDR2 YFSETQ come from the germline V gene. V gave up 3 bases and J gave up 8 bases, with 8 bases separating them. The full variable domain, with the rest looked up from reference TRBV5-1 and TRBJ1-1, is KAGVTQTPRYLIKTRGQQVTLSCSPISGHRSVSWYQQTPGQGLQFLFEYFSETQRNKGNFPGRFSGRQFSNSRSEMNVSTLELGDSALYLCASSSEGEAFFGQGTRLTVV.

Many counts were recorded for this clonotype. V usage is TRBV5-1 and J usage is TRBJ2-7, with D unclear. Trimming removed 4 bases from V and 2 bases from J, with 16 bases in between. The germline V gene encodes CDR1 SGHRS and CDR2 YFSETQ. This CDR3 comprises 15 residues. The CDR3 bases are TGCGCCAGCAGCACAGCGCGCTTCGGCCCCTACGAGCAGTACTTC. Translation: CASSTARFGPYEQYF.